The next 29 T cell receptor beta chains were all read from a single sample in a study of T-cell reconstitution after alpha-beta-depleted transplantation in children. A TCRbeta library incorporating unique molecular identifiers was prepared. TCRdb independently ran MiXCR on the PCR reads; one entry per CDR3 protein. The data show fewer than 1 million distinct CDR3 sequences, around 17% seen once. Material: PBMCs, mostly from graft donor cells, obtained 360 days after TCRalphabeta/CD19-depleted stem cell transplant. Every receptor here comes from a male patient aged 10 to 17 who had a stem cell transplant for acute lymphoblastic leukemia, so the T cells may come from the graft donor.

The CDR3 nucleotides read TGTGCCAGTAGTCCCAAAAGGCTCTCTGGGGCCAACGTCCTGACTTTC. Amino acid sequence: CASSPKRLSGANVLTF. V gene TRBV19 combines with J gene TRBJ2-6; no definite D call. The length of the CDR3 is 16 residues. Germline-derived CDR1 and CDR2 are LNHDA and SQIVND (reference sequence). V was clipped by 5 bases and J by 0 bases, with 11 bases between them.

This chain links TRBV12-3 or TRBV12-4 with TRBJ2-5; D unclear. The CDR3 sequence is 14 residues long. V was trimmed by 0 bases and J by 5 bases, leaving 10 bases between them. The CDR3 is CASSLAPVAETQYF. CDR3 DNA sequence: TGTGCCAGCAGTTTAGCCCCCGTGGCGGAGACCCAGTACTTC.

The sample holds many counts of this clonotype. J is TRBJ2-1 and V is TRBV27, with TRBD2 matching 8 bases. The CDR3 is 16 residues long. Germline lookup yields CDR1 MNHEY and CDR2 SMNVEV (reference sequence). Losses at the gene ends were 4 bases for V and 1 base for J; bases not matched to a gene: 6. CDR3 loop: CASSSSGSRSYNEQFF. The CDR3 DNA sequence: TGTGCCAGCAGTTCGAGCGGGAGTAGGTCCTACAATGAGCAGTTCTTC.

This clonotype was detected only once. The rearrangement uses TRBV10-2 and TRBJ2-1; 8 bases are shared with TRBD2. This CDR3 has 13 residues. In germline, CDR1 is WSHSY, CDR2 SAAADI. J gave up 3 bases and V 7 bases, and 2 bases lay outside the gene matches. The CDR3, as DNA: TGCGCCAGCACGGGACTAGTCTACAATGAGCAGTTCTTC. It translates to CASTGLVYNEQFF.

The chain uses TRBV5-1 and TRBJ2-7; D ambiguous. The germline V gene encodes CDR1 SGHRS and CDR2 YFSETQ. Trimming took 3 bases from V and 3 from J, leaving 10 bases between them. This CDR3 region has 13 residues. CDR3 nucleotides: TGCGCCAGCAGCTCCGAAAATAACTACGAGCAGTACTTC. Its protein is CASSSENNYEQYF.

This clonotype was seen more than once but under ten times. The V gene is TRBV27, the J gene TRBJ2-7, with 8 nucleotides matching TRBD2. V gave up 7 bases and J gave up 1 base; unmatched junction bases: 9. This CDR3 spans 15 amino acids. Germline V gene sequence: CDR1 MNHEY, CDR2 SMNVEV (reference sequence). Here the CDR3 reads CASTAGGGGSYEQYF. The CDR3 DNA reads as TGTGCCAGCACGGCGGGGGGAGGCGGGTCCTACGAGCAGTACTTC.

This clonotype was detected ten times or more. The V and J genes are TRBV12-3 or TRBV12-4 and TRBJ2-5; 8 positions agree with TRBD2. The CDR3 loop spans 14 amino acids. J lost 1 base, V lost 4 bases, and 2 bases had no gene match. CDR3 coding DNA: TGTGCCAGCAGTTGGGGGACTAGCCAAGAGACCCAGTACTTC. As protein: CASSWGTSQETQYF.

This clonotype has only a few counts. This chain links TRBV20-1 with TRBJ1-5; D possibly corresponds to TRBD1 (6 bases). Trimming cost V 6 bases and J 1 base, with 13 bases left between them. In germline, CDR1 is DFQATT, CDR2 SNEGSKA (reference sequence). This CDR3 spans 14 amino acids. The CDR3 region has the DNA TGCAGTGCGCTGGGCCAGGGGAGCAATCAGCCCCAGCATTTT. It specifies CSALGQGSNQPQHF.

The table lists this clonotype with many counts. The chain recombines TRBV11-2 with TRBJ2-5; D is unclear. Per the germline V gene, CDR1 is SGHAT and CDR2 is FQNNGV. The CDR3 covers 13 residues. V lost 1 base to trimming and J lost 5 bases, with 8 bases between them. CDR3 in amino acids: CASSLVGFETQYF. For the CDR3, the DNA is TGTGCCAGCAGCTTAGTTGGTTTTGAGACCCAGTACTTC.

Written as DNA, the CDR3 is TGTGCCACCAGCAGACTTTTAGCTAACTATGGCTACACCTTC. This gives the protein CATSRLLANYGYTF. The chain links TRBV15 to TRBJ1-2; D call uncertain. V gave up 2 bases and J gave up 0 bases, with 7 bases separating them. CDR1 LNHNV and CDR2 YYDKDF come from the germline V gene (reference sequence). The CDR3 has 14 residues.

The rearrangement joins TRBV20-1 to TRBJ2-3, with D unclear. Germline values: CDR1 DFQATT, CDR2 SNEGSKA (reference sequence). CDR3 length: 17 residues. V was cut by 1 base and J by 0 bases, with 17 bases left in between. CDR3 DNA: TGCAGTGCTAGAGTTCTTCAAGTCCACCCTAGCACAGATACGCAGTATTTT. Its translation is CSARVLQVHPSTDTQYF.

This clonotype was counted a few times. The rearrangement uses TRBV5-1 and TRBJ2-1; 10 bases align to TRBD2. Trimming removed 0 bases from V and 6 bases from J; junction bases left unmatched: 3. CDR1 is SGHRS and CDR2 is YFSETQ in the germline V gene. The CDR3 contains 15 residues. DNA of the CDR3: TGCGCCAGCAGCTTGGCTAGCGGGAGCTTCAATGAGCAGTTCTTC. Protein sequence: CASSLASGSFNEQFF.

This clonotype was counted between two and nine times. The J gene is TRBJ1-3, the V gene TRBV2; 11 bases agree with TRBD1. Germline loops: CDR1 SNHLY, CDR2 FYNNEI. V shed 6 bases and J 7 bases; nucleotides not matched to a gene: 11. This CDR3 spans 16 amino acids. CDR3 nucleotides: TGTGCCAGCAGCGGACCTGGACAGGGGGCAGGGAACACCATATATTTT. Protein sequence: CASSGPGQGAGNTIYF.

This clonotype was picked up a small number of times. This chain connects TRBV12-3 or TRBV12-4 to TRBJ2-3; D not certain. The V and J ends lost 7 bases and 0 bases respectively, with 14 bases between them. The CDR3 totals 15 residues. DNA for the CDR3: TGTGCCAGCAAAATAGCCTTAGGGAGCACAGATACGCAGTATTTT. Translated: CASKIALGSTDTQYF.

Worth noting for this clonotype: Given a much more abundant clone one base away, this may be a read error. The conserved phenylalanine or tryptophan is not found at the CDR3 terminus, so this likely reflects a read error. The rearrangement joins TRBV7-9 to TRBJ2-7; D not resolved. The germline V gene encodes CDR1 SEHNR and CDR2 FQNEAQ (reference sequence). V was shortened by 3 bases and J by 5 bases, with 11 bases between the two germline ends. The CDR3 extends over 13 amino acids. CDR3 loop: CASSFLGADEQYS. The CDR3, as DNA: TGTGCCAGCAGCTTTCTTGGCGCGGACGAGCAGTACTCC.

This clonotype was picked up a small number of times. The chain employs TRBV4-1 and TRBJ1-5; a weak D match, TRBD1 (5 bases). Germline V gives CDR1 MGHRA, CDR2 YSYEKL. V was pared by 1 base and J by 7 bases, with 14 bases between. The CDR3 runs 15 residues. CDR3 DNA: TGCGCCAGCAGCCAAGGTAACAGGCTTGACCAGCCCCAGCATTTT. Its protein product is CASSQGNRLDQPQHF.

This clonotype was counted a few times. The V and J genes are TRBV7-8 and TRBJ2-1; 9 bases align to TRBD1. Germline CDR1 SGHVS, CDR2 FQNEAQ. The V gene end was trimmed by 5 bases and the J gene end by 8 bases; junction bases not matched to a gene: 19. CDR3 length equals 18 residues. The chain's CDR3 is CASSPYYPLGQGWDEQFF. The DNA of the CDR3 is TGTGCCAGCAGCCCATATTACCCACTCGGACAGGGGTGGGATGAGCAGTTCTTC.

This clonotype turned up a few times. CDR3 DNA: TGTGCCACCTCGAGACCGACAGGGCGGTTAAATGAGCAGTTCTTC. Residues: CATSRPTGRLNEQFF. The chain uses TRBV24-1 and TRBJ2-1, with 7 bases lining up with TRBD1. The V gene end was trimmed by 9 bases and the J gene end by 7 bases; junction bases not matched to a gene: 14. The CDR3 has 15 amino acids. The germline CDR1 and CDR2 sequences are KGHDR and SFDVKD.

This clonotype was detected only a few times. The chain carries TRBV29-1 and TRBJ2-7, with D perhaps matching TRBD1 (5 bases). Germline CDR1 and CDR2: SQVTM and ANQGSEA. V gave up 6 bases and J gave up 3 bases, with 12 bases separating them. The CDR3 contains 12 residues. CDR3 sequence (DNA): TGCAGCGTGGATCAGGGAAACTACGAGCAGTACTTC. Translated, it gives CSVDQGNYEQYF.

This chain connects TRBV7-9 to TRBJ2-1, with a weak D call TRBD2 (6 bases). The germline gives CDR1 SEHNR, CDR2 FQNEAQ (reference sequence). V lost 6 bases and J lost 12, with 18 bases in between. The CDR3 is made up of 13 amino acids. The CDR3 loop is CASRFSSGEPQFF. The CDR3 DNA reads as TGTGCCAGCAGATTTTCTTCGGGAGAGCCGCAGTTCTTC. The complete variable domain, with remaining parts taken from reference TRBV7-9 and TRBJ2-1, reads DTGVSQNPRHKITKRGQNVTFRCDPISEHNRLYWYRQTLGQGPEFLTYFQNEAQLEKSRLLSDRFSAERPKGSFSTLEIQRTEQGDSAMYLCASRFSSGEPQFFGPGTRLTVL.

This rearrangement joins TRBV28 to TRBJ2-5, with TRBD2 as a possible D gene (5 bases). CDR1 is MDHEN, CDR2 SYDVKM, per germline. This CDR3 spans 14 amino acids. The V gene lost 5 bases and the J gene lost 5 bases, with 15 bases spanning the gap. The CDR3 coding sequence is TGTGCCAGCAGTCCCGGCGGGCTGGCGGAGACCCAGTACTTC. This encodes CASSPGGLAETQYF. The full variable domain, its missing parts supplied by reference TRBV28 and TRBJ2-5, is DVKVTQSSRYLVKRTGEKVFLECVQDMDHENMFWYRQDPGLGLRLIYFSYDVKMKEKGDIPEGYSVSREKKERFSLILESASTNQTSMYLCASSPGGLAETQYFGPGTRLLVL.

A few counts support this clonotype. The chain recombines TRBV4-1 with TRBJ2-7; D possibly uses TRBD1 or TRBD2 (7 bases each). The CDR3 is 15 residues long. The V gene lost 3 bases and the J gene lost 4 bases, with 16 bases spanning the gap. From germline, CDR1 is MGHRA and CDR2 YSYEKL. The CDR3: CASSQGTEGLYEQYF. CDR3 DNA sequence: TGCGCCAGCAGCCAGGGGACAGAGGGACTATACGAGCAGTACTTC.

This clonotype was seen more than once but under ten times. The chain uses TRBV2 and TRBJ1-2; the D is unclear. This CDR3 is built from 12 residues. Trimming took 7 bases from V and 0 from J, leaving 6 bases between them. Germline CDR1 reads SNHLY; CDR2 reads FYNNEI. The CDR3 bases are TGTGCCAGCACGGAACCTAACTATGGCTACACCTTC. Amino acids: CASTEPNYGYTF.

This clonotype was counted at least ten times. The rearrangement joins TRBV5-1 to TRBJ2-1; 10 nucleotides match TRBD2. Germline trimming cut 4 bases from V and 2 bases from J; bases unmatched to any gene: 3. The CDR3 runs 15 residues. Germline loops: CDR1 SGHRS, CDR2 YFSETQ. The CDR3 nucleotides read TGCGCCAGCAGCCAAACTAGCGGGGCCTACAATGAGCAGTTCTTC. Its protein is CASSQTSGAYNEQFF.

There are many counts of this clonotype. Germline is not matched at one junction end, which may reflect a read error. This chain joins TRBV5-1 and TRBJ2-5, with no clear D. The CDR3 consists of 13 residues. Per the germline V gene, CDR1 is SGHRS and CDR2 is YFSETQ. CDR3 region: CASSLQGAETQYF. The CDR3 DNA reads TGTGCCAGCAGCCTACAAGGCGCCGAGACCCAGTACTTC.

This clonotype appeared a few times. J is TRBJ2-5 and V is TRBV12-3 or TRBV12-4, with D unclear. CDR3 length equals 14 residues. The V end lost 2 bases, the J end lost 9 bases, and 16 bases lay between the germline ends. This chain's CDR3 is CASSLSGNLRAQYF. CDR3 DNA: TGTGCCAGCAGTTTATCCGGCAACCTTCGGGCCCAGTACTTC.

This clonotype was observed a few times. This chain connects TRBV6-5 to TRBJ2-1; D call uncertain. Germline CDR1 MNHEY, CDR2 SVGAGI. This CDR3 has 14 amino acids. V lost 4 bases and J lost 7, with 14 bases in between. The CDR3 spells CASSSPARTNEQFF. CDR3 coding DNA: TGTGCCAGCAGTTCGCCCGCGAGAACAAATGAGCAGTTCTTC.

This clonotype has a count of ten or more. The chain couples TRBV7-2 to TRBJ1-2; tentative D call: TRBD1 (5 bases). The CDR3 runs 13 residues. V was cut by 7 bases and J by 8 bases, with 17 bases left in between. Germline V gene data show CDR1 as SGHTA and CDR2 as FQGNSA. CDR3 nucleotide sequence: TGTGCCAGCAACAACCGGAGGGGTTTCGGCTACACCTTC. Protein: CASNNRRGFGYTF.

The chain has TRBV2 and TRBJ1-2; possible D gene TRBD1, 5 bases. Germline CDR1 and CDR2: SNHLY and FYNNEI. This CDR3 has 13 amino acids. V gave up 6 bases and J gave up 8 bases, with 16 bases separating them. In DNA form, the CDR3 reads TGTGCCAGCAGCCGGGACCGCCCTCGAGGCTACACCTTC. Translating gives CASSRDRPRGYTF. The whole variable domain, remainder taken from reference TRBV2 and TRBJ1-2, is EPEVTQTPSHQVTQMGQEVILRCVPISNHLYFYWYRQILGQKVEFLVSFYNNEISEKSEIFDDQFSVERPDGSNFTLKIRSTKLEDSAMYFCASSRDRPRGYTFGSGTRLTVV.